The source of this T cell receptor (beta chain) is a study of cytomegalovirus exposure and HLA in healthy donors. Here immunoSEQ multiplex PCR was the method, and the copy in TCRdb shows in-frame clones only, minus some. In the table there are over 250,000 clones, roughly 85% of which are singletons. With regard to this clone: What it binds is not known.

Study-level findings and limits: Subsequent analysis found a tendency for first-cohort TCR clusters to co-occur within the 120 or so validation repertoires. The listing of approximately 160 TCR beta chains classed them as cytomegalovirus-associated.

The germline V and J ends were trimmed by 4 bases and 4 bases, with 17 bases remaining between them. CDR3 size: 16 residues. The germline V gene has CDR1 KGHSH and CDR2 LQKENI. This TCR came from a woman aged 18-29 years in good health and CMV-seronegative. Input material: PBMCs. J is TRBJ2-1 and V is TRBV18; D is perhaps TRBD2 (5 bases). The CDR3 DNA follows: TGTGCCAGCTCACACAGAACGGACTCATTTTACAATGAGCAGTTCTTC. Translation: CASSHRTDSFYNEQFF.